Listed below are T cell receptor beta chains from one sample, sequenced in a study of response to subunit inactivated influenza vaccine. TCRdb ran MiXCR on the RT-PCR reads and lists one entry per CDR3 protein. Found here are about 500,000 distinct CDR3 sequences, approximately 15% of them singletons; the top ten hold 3%. The sequenced sample was CD4+ T cells sorted from PBMCs, obtained roughly 24 months after vaccination. The source of these receptors is a man between 50 and 70 years old who received an inactivated influenza vaccine. CDR3s leave out the opening cysteine and the closing phenylalanine or tryptophan.

CDR3 protein,V gene,J gene
ASSNRFNQPQH,TRBV7-2,TRBJ1-5
ATRQALLTDTQY,TRBV15,TRBJ2-3
AAQKGRETQY,TRBV30,TRBJ2-5
ASSPAGTFNTGELF,TRBV18,TRBJ2-2
ASSVGGQRGNTIY,TRBV9,TRBJ1-3
ASSEYGRGNYGYT,TRBV25-1,TRBJ1-2
ATSDREGRTGELF,TRBV24-1,TRBJ2-2
ATSDLGVTGYT,TRBV24-1,TRBJ1-2
SLDRAGIRLAKNIQY,TRBV20-1,TRBJ2-4
ASSWLDMNTEAF,TRBV12-3/TRBV12-4,TRBJ1-1
AISTIGTSGTDTQY,TRBV10-3,TRBJ2-3
ASSGPGFLGQNQPQH,TRBV6-1,TRBJ1-5
ASSGRDTQY,TRBV7-9,TRBJ2-3
ASSLMTTRNTIY,TRBV11-2,TRBJ1-3
ASSEVITYEQY,TRBV6-1,TRBJ2-7
SALRRRTNTGELF,TRBV20-1,TRBJ2-2
ASSLIGTGSVGEQF,TRBV9,TRBJ2-1
ASSLAEETQY,TRBV7-9,TRBJ2-5
ASSNTENTEAF,TRBV5-5,TRBJ1-1
ASSGFDEQY,TRBV2,TRBJ2-7
ASSSGGVETQY,TRBV7-8,TRBJ2-5
ASSESLIVGANEQF,TRBV10-1,TRBJ2-1
ASRPDTIGEQY,TRBV12-3/TRBV12-4,TRBJ2-7
SAGRGGVVNTEAF,TRBV20-1,TRBJ1-1
ASSLGRGETQY,TRBV11-3,TRBJ2-5
ASSKGLGETQY,TRBV7-8,TRBJ2-5